The 10 T cell receptor beta chains reported below all come from one sample, sequenced in a study of blood T cell repertoires in COVID-19 (dated by TCRdb to the early 2020s). Library prep was done by the immunoSEQ multiplex PCR assay. The table was pulled from immuneACCESS by TCRdb, which kept in-frame rearrangements only. Such tables lose some clones; where checked, under half of the loss comes from unresolved V genes, and the rest has no known cause. The sample table holds a few hundred thousand clones, of which 80% to 90% were seen once. Around 10% of the sample lies in the top ten. The sequenced material came from PBMCs or T cells enriched from blood (not recorded which). These receptors were collected from a man aged 18-30 years with acute COVID-19.

DNA of the CDR3: TGTGCCAGCAGTTTAGGGACAACCGATTACGAGCAGTACTTC. Protein: CASSLGTTDYEQYF. The chain combines TRBV27 with TRBJ2-7; D is perhaps TRBD1 (6 bases). Looked up from germline, CDR1 is MNHEY and CDR2 is SMNVEV (reference sequence). V was cut by 2 bases and J by 4 bases, with 12 bases left in between. CDR3 length: 14 amino acids.

This clone was observed a single time. V is TRBV4-1 and J is TRBJ2-7, with 9 positions matching TRBD2. CDR3 length equals 15 residues. Looked up from germline, CDR1 is MGHRA and CDR2 is YSYEKL. V shed 0 bases, J shed 4 bases, and the junction held 4 bases outside the gene matches. The CDR3 spells CASSQEGTSSYEQYF. CDR3 DNA sequence: TGCGCCAGCAGCCAAGAAGGGACTAGCAGTTACGAGCAGTACTTC.

The chain joins TRBV11-2 to TRBJ2-7, with D maybe TRBD2 (5 bases). The V end lost 1 base, the J end lost 4 bases, and 17 bases lay between the germline ends. The CDR3 has 16 residues. Germline CDR1 reads SGHAT; CDR2 reads FQNNGV. CDR3 in amino acids: CASSLVGGPLRYEQYF. In DNA, the CDR3 is TGTGCCAGCAGCTTAGTGGGCGGGCCTCTAAGGTACGAGCAGTACTTC.

The chain joins TRBV25-1 to TRBJ1-6; the D is unclear. The CDR3 loop spans 12 amino acids. CDR1 MGHDK and CDR2 SYGVNS come from the germline V gene. Between the trimmed V and J ends, which lost 9 bases and 3 bases, there was a span of 6 bases. The CDR3 sequence: CASHSYNSPLHF. The CDR3 nucleotides read TGTGCCAGTCACAGCTATAATTCACCCCTCCACTTT. Complete variable domain (other parts from reference TRBV25-1 and TRBJ1-6): EADIYQTPRYLVIGTGKKITLECSQTMGHDKMYWYQQDPGMELHLIHYSYGVNSTEKGDLSSESTVSRIRTEHFPLTLESARPSHTSQYLCASHSYNSPLHFGNGTRLTVT.

This chain uses TRBV5-1 with TRBJ2-7; 8 bases are shared with TRBD1. The ends lost 4 bases at V and 4 bases at J; junction bases unmatched: 7. Germline loops: CDR1 SGHRS, CDR2 YFSETQ. The CDR3 extends over 14 amino acids. CDR3 amino acids: CASSGDRTGYEQYF. As DNA, the CDR3 is TGCGCCAGCAGCGGGGACAGGACGGGATACGAGCAGTACTTC.

J is TRBJ1-1 and V is TRBV14, with 7 bases matching TRBD1. With V trimmed by 6 bases and J by 6 bases, 1 base remained unmatched. The germline V gene has CDR1 SGHDN and CDR2 FVKESK. The CDR3 is 11 amino acids. This CDR3 is CASRQGPEAFF. CDR3 bases: TGTGCCAGCAGACAGGGGCCTGAAGCTTTCTTT.

The V call is TRBV5-5, the J call TRBJ1-5; 7 bases match TRBD1. With V trimmed by 0 bases and J by 6 bases, 6 bases remained unmatched. CDR3 length: 15 residues. Germline lookup yields CDR1 SGHKS and CDR2 YYEKEE (reference sequence). The CDR3 is CASSLGQGLAQPQHF. CDR3 nucleotides: TGTGCCAGCAGCTTGGGACAGGGACTTGCTCAGCCCCAGCATTTT.

This chain links TRBV7-8 with TRBJ2-2, with 7 bases identical to TRBD1. This CDR3 is built from 15 residues. The germline gives CDR1 SGHVS, CDR2 FQNEAQ. J was trimmed by 8 bases and V by 6 bases; bases with no gene match: 12. The CDR3 DNA reads TGTGCCAGCAGTCTTAAGACAGGGCCGTGGGGGGAGCTGTTTTTT. Amino acid sequence: CASSLKTGPWGELFF.

The chain has TRBV9 and TRBJ2-7, with TRBD2 matching over 7 bases. The CDR3 sequence is 15 residues long. CDR1 SGDLS and CDR2 YYNGEE come from the germline V gene. The junction had 7 bases not matched to a gene; V was cut back by 0 bases and J by 4 bases. Written as DNA, the CDR3 is TGTGCCAGCAGCGTAGGGGCGGGAGACATTTACGAGCAGTACTTC. Encoded protein: CASSVGAGDIYEQYF. The complete variable domain, with remaining parts taken from reference TRBV9 and TRBJ2-7, reads DSGVTQTPKHLITATGQRVTLRCSPRSGDLSVYWYQQSLDQGLQFLIQYYNGEERAKGNILERFSAQQFPDLHSELNLSSLELGDSALYFCASSVGAGDIYEQYFGPGTRLTVT.

This clone appeared a few times. This chain links TRBV3-1 (or the pseudogene TRBV3-2) with TRBJ2-7; the match to TRBD2 covers 8 bases. The junction had 10 bases not matched to a gene; V was cut back by 4 bases and J by 5 bases. This CDR3 has 15 amino acids. From germline, CDR1 is LGHDT and CDR2 YNNKEL (reference sequence). CDR3 sequence: CASSPLGLGPDEQYF. CDR3 bases: TGTGCCAGCAGCCCGTTGGGACTAGGGCCGGACGAGCAGTACTTC.